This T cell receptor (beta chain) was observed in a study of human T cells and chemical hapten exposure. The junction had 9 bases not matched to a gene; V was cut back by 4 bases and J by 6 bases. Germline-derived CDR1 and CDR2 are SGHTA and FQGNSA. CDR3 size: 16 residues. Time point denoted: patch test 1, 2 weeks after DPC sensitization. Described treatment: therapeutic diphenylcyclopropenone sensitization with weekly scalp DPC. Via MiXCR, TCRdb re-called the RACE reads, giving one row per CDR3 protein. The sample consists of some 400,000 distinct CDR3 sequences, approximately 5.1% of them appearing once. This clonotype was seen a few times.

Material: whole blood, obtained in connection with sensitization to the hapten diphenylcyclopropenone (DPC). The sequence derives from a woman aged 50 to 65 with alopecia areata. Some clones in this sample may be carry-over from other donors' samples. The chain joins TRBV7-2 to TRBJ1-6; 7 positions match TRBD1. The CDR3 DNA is TGTGCCAGCAGCTCCGGGACAGTAATCCCTAATTCACCCCTCCACTTT. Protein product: CASSSGTVIPNSPLHF.